These 14 T cell receptor beta chains share one sample of origin, sequenced in a study of radiotherapy plus CTLA-4 blockade in lung cancer. Measured with immunoSEQ multiplex PCR; TCRdb has only the in-frame clones, and not every one. The table includes tens of thousands of clones, around 78% detected once. The sequencing used peripheral blood, collected from a patient treated with radiotherapy plus ipilimumab. Receptors were obtained from a human donor with non-small cell lung cancer who had a partial response to radiotherapy plus ipilimumab. Some clones in this sample may be carry-over from other donors' samples.

A single count supports this clone. This chain's CDR3 is CASSWDGTRQYF. The CDR3 nucleotides read TGTGCCAGCAGCTGGGACGGGACTCGGCAGTACTTC. The chain joins TRBV5-4 to TRBJ2-7, with D possibly TRBD2 on 6 matching bases. The CDR3 has 12 residues. The germline CDR1 and CDR2 sequences are SGHNT and YYREEE (reference sequence). Trimming took off 3 bases at V and 9 bases at J, with 13 bases between the two ends. The variable domain in full, completed from reference TRBV5-4 and TRBJ2-7, reads ETGVTQSPTHLIKTRGQQVTLRCSSQSGHNTVSWYQQALGQGPQFIFQYYREEENGRGNFPPRFSGLQFPNYSSELNVNALELDDSALYLCASSWDGTRQYFGPGTRLTVT.

This rearrangement joins TRBV6-5 to TRBJ2-1, with 9 bases aligning to TRBD2. Looked up from germline, CDR1 is MNHEY and CDR2 is SVGAGI. This CDR3 has 15 amino acids. The V and J ends lost 7 bases and 1 base, in that order; junction bases with no gene match: 5. CDR3 in amino acids: CASITTSGSYNEQFF. The CDR3 nucleotides read TGTGCCAGCATTACGACTAGCGGATCCTACAATGAGCAGTTCTTC.

The chain combines TRBV20-1 with TRBJ2-7; D is unresolved. Trimming shortened V by 6 bases and J by 4 bases, and 10 bases separated the two germline ends. The CDR3 is 11 amino acids. The germline V gene has CDR1 DFQATT and CDR2 SNEGSKA (reference sequence). The CDR3 DNA sequence: TGCAGTGCGCCCCAGGTTTACGAGCAGTACTTC. The encoded protein is CSAPQVYEQYF.

The chain carries TRBV2 and TRBJ2-3; 10 bases are shared with TRBD2. V was pared by 9 bases and J by 2 bases, with 11 bases of the junction left unmatched. CDR1 and CDR2 from the germline V gene are SNHLY and FYNNEI. The CDR3 extends over 16 amino acids. CDR3 bases: TGTGCCAGTTCAGTAGCGGGGGGCCTGATCACAGATACGCAGTATTTT. Protein sequence: CASSVAGGLITDTQYF. Using reference TRBV2 and TRBJ2-3 for the parts outside the CDR3, the full variable domain is EPEVTQTPSHQVTQMGQEVILRCVPISNHLYFYWYRQILGQKVEFLVSFYNNEISEKSEIFDDQFSVERPDGSNFTLKIRSTKLEDSAMYFCASSVAGGLITDTQYFGPGTRLTVL.

The gene calls are TRBV6-5 and TRBJ2-2; the match to TRBD2 covers 8 bases. Germline trimming cut 2 bases from V and 4 bases from J; bases unmatched to any gene: 6. Germline CDR1 reads MNHEY; CDR2 reads SVGAGI. There are 16 residues in the CDR3. CDR3 sequence: CASSYRAGGSTGELFF. The CDR3, as DNA: TGTGCCAGCAGTTACAGGGCGGGAGGTAGCACCGGGGAGCTGTTTTTT.

This clone was seen only once. V is TRBV6-5 and J is TRBJ1-4; the D gene is possibly TRBD1 (5 bases). V lost 6 bases and J lost 5, with 10 bases in between. The length of the CDR3 is 13 residues. CDR1 and CDR2 (germline): MNHEY, SVGAGI. CDR3 DNA: TGTGCCAGCAGCGGGGGGTACAATGAAAAACTGTTTTTT. Translation: CASSGGYNEKLFF.

The chain couples TRBV7-3 to TRBJ2-3; 12 bases align to TRBD2. The CDR3 sequence is 14 residues long. Per the germline V gene, CDR1 is SGHTA and CDR2 is FQGTGA. The V and J ends lost 8 bases and 8 bases, in that order; junction bases with no gene match: 8. CDR3: CASGLAGGLATQYF. CDR3 nucleotide sequence: TGTGCCAGCGGGCTAGCGGGGGGGCTTGCTACGCAGTATTTT.

V is TRBV7-2 and J is TRBJ2-3; no definite D call. CDR1 and CDR2 (germline): SGHTA, FQGNSA. The CDR3 extends over 12 amino acids. V was trimmed by 7 bases and J by 6 bases, leaving 11 bases between them. The CDR3 region is CASTATGDTQYF. The DNA for the CDR3 is TGTGCCAGCACCGCGACCGGGGATACGCAGTATTTT. Combining the CDR3 with reference TRBV7-2 and TRBJ2-3 gives the whole variable domain GAGVSQSPSNKVTEKGKDVELRCDPISGHTALYWYRQSLGQGLEFLIYFQGNSAPDKSGLPSDRFSAERTGGSVSTLTIQRTQQEDSAVYLCASTATGDTQYFGPGTRLTVL.

This rearrangement joins TRBV21-1 to TRBJ2-1; the table assigns TRBD2, which was not confirmed against the DNA. TRBV21-1 is an annotated pseudogene. CDR3 length equals 16 residues. The CDR3 DNA follows: TGTGCCAGCAGCAAAGAACTGGGTCTGGAGTACAATGAGCAGTTCTTC. This codes for CASSKELGLEYNEQFF.

This chain joins TRBV4-2 and TRBJ2-7, with 9 bases lining up with TRBD2. The CDR3 contains 15 residues. Germline V gene lookup returns CDR1 LGHNA and CDR2 YNFKEQ. V lost 1 base to trimming and J lost 4 bases; unmatched junction nucleotides: 5. The CDR3 loop reads CASSQARGGGYEQYF. In DNA, the CDR3 is TGTGCCAGCAGCCAAGCGCGGGGGGGCGGGTACGAGCAGTACTTC.

The genes are TRBV7-2 and TRBJ2-2, with 10 nucleotides matching TRBD1. The CDR3 contains 16 residues. V shed 5 bases, J shed 4 bases, and the junction held 7 bases outside the gene matches. Looked up from germline, CDR1 is SGHTA and CDR2 is FQGNSA. The CDR3 protein is CASSLLGQGSTGELFF. The CDR3 nucleotides read TGTGCCAGCAGCCTATTGGGACAGGGGAGCACCGGGGAGCTGTTTTTT.

The chain couples TRBV28 to TRBJ2-5; 12 bases fit TRBD1. Germline V gene data show CDR1 as MDHEN and CDR2 as SYDVKM. CDR3 size: 17 residues. Trimming removed 5 bases from V and 4 bases from J; junction bases left unmatched: 11. The CDR3 region is CASSRATGTGGAETQYF. The CDR3 DNA follows: TGTGCCAGCAGTAGGGCGACCGGGACAGGGGGCGCAGAGACCCAGTACTTC.

The chain combines TRBV5-8 with TRBJ1-1; perhaps TRBD1 as D (5 bases). Trimming stripped 0 bases from V and 7 bases from J, with 13 bases between. The CDR3 contains 14 residues. CDR1 and CDR2 (germline): SGHTS, YDEGEE. CDR3 sequence reads: CASSLGGGAHEAFF. The CDR3, as DNA: TGTGCCAGCAGCTTGGGGGGCGGGGCCCATGAAGCTTTCTTT.

This clone was seen only once. V gene TRBV5-1 combines with J gene TRBJ2-2; 8 bases agree with TRBD1. Germline V lookup: CDR1 SGHRS, CDR2 YFSETQ. V was clipped by 7 bases and J by 1 base; unmatched bases: 6. The CDR3 consists of 15 residues. The CDR3 here is CASRQDRENTGELFF. The CDR3 nucleotides are TGCGCCAGCCGCCAGGACAGGGAGAACACCGGGGAGCTGTTTTTT. Based on the CDR3 plus reference TRBV5-1 and TRBJ2-2, the full variable domain is KAGVTQTPRYLIKTRGQQVTLSCSPISGHRSVSWYQQTPGQGLQFLFEYFSETQRNKGNFPGRFSGRQFSNSRSEMNVSTLELGDSALYLCASRQDRENTGELFFGEGSRLTVL.